The present entry profiles one T cell receptor (beta chain) with its context. Clones were sequenced by immunoSEQ multiplex PCR, and TCRdb holds only the in-frame ones, with some missing. There are 56,000 or so clones in the sample; around 92% occur only once, and about 6.3% lies in the top ten. This sample was taken from a study of blood T cell repertoires in COVID-19. V was cut by 1 base and J by 5 bases, with 3 bases left in between. There are 12 residues in the CDR3. Germline-derived CDR1 and CDR2 are SEHNR and FQNEAQ (reference sequence). The receptor's source is a man aged 45-60 years with active COVID-19. The sample consisted of peripheral blood. The chain uses TRBV7-9 and TRBJ1-5; D gene uncertain. CDR3: CASSLGDQPQHF. In nucleotides, the CDR3 is TGTGCCAGCAGCTTAGGAGATCAGCCCCAGCATTTT.